This entry lists 11 T cell receptor beta chains sequenced from one sample in a study of shared T cell receptors in the human thymus. The repertoire was sequenced with immunoSEQ multiplex PCR; TCRdb's copy has only in-frame clones and lacks some. The data show 600,000 or so clones, approximately 89% seen once. The data also belong to a second study, concerning human thymus T cells.

The source material was thymocytes. The receptors originated from a boy younger than two with a congenital heart defect.

V gene TRBV7-2 combines with J gene TRBJ1-5; 10 bases agree with TRBD1. V dropped 1 base and J dropped 4; count of bases not matched to a gene: 1. The CDR3 has 15 residues. CDR1 SGHTA and CDR2 FQGNSA come from the germline V gene. CDR3 sequence reads: CASSLGQGANQPQHF. DNA of the CDR3: TGTGCCAGCAGCTTAGGACAGGGGGCGAATCAGCCCCAGCATTTT.

CDR3 bases: TGTGCCAGCAGTTTTAGTCGGGAAAACTATGGCTACACCTTC. Protein: CASSFSRENYGYTF. The V gene is TRBV28, the J gene TRBJ1-2; D uncertain. This CDR3 has 14 residues. Germline CDR1 is MDHEN and CDR2 is SYDVKM. The V and J ends lost 3 bases and 2 bases respectively, with 10 bases between them.

V usage is TRBV4-1 and J usage is TRBJ2-2; D might be TRBD2 (6 bases). The CDR3 runs to 17 residues. Trimming removed 4 bases from V and 5 bases from J, with 20 bases in between. The V gene's germline CDR1 is MGHRA and CDR2 YSYEKL. The CDR3 coding sequence is TGCGCCAGCAGCCCTCCCCGCGGGGAGTCGAGGACCGGGGAGCTGTTTTTT. Translating gives CASSPPRGESRTGELFF.

This clone was counted between two and nine times. The chain has TRBV4-3 and TRBJ2-5, with 8 nucleotides matching TRBD1. CDR1 is LGHNA, CDR2 YSLEER, per germline. CDR3 length: 14 amino acids. The V and J ends lost 5 bases and 3 bases, in that order; junction bases with no gene match: 5. CDR3: CASSNGQGEETQYF. CDR3 coding DNA: TGCGCCAGCAGCAACGGACAGGGTGAAGAGACCCAGTACTTC.

This clone appeared a single time. V usage is TRBV7-4 and J usage is TRBJ1-1; perhaps TRBD1 as D (6 bases). From germline, CDR1 is SGHVT and CDR2 SQSDAQ. This CDR3 spans 13 amino acids. V shed 5 bases and J shed 1 base, with 8 bases lying between them. CDR3 protein: CASSPTGNTEAFF. CDR3 nucleotide sequence: TGTGCCAGCAGCCCGACAGGGAACACTGAAGCTTTCTTT.

This clone was picked up one time. The gene calls are TRBV7-2 and TRBJ2-7, with TRBD1 as a possible D gene (6 bases). The V end was cut by 5 bases, the J end by 3 bases, with 17 bases between. CDR3 size: 15 residues. Germline V gene sequence: CDR1 SGHTA, CDR2 FQGNSA. The CDR3 nucleotides are TGTGCCAGCAGCCCCCAGGGGACACGGATCTACGAGCAGTACTTC. Encoded protein: CASSPQGTRIYEQYF.

The chain couples TRBV28 to TRBJ1-5; the D gene is possibly TRBD1 (6 bases). Trimming cost V 2 bases and J 2 bases, with 7 bases left between them. Per the germline V gene, CDR1 is MDHEN and CDR2 is SYDVKM. The CDR3 is made up of 14 amino acids. CDR3 in DNA: TGTGCCAGCAGTTTAGGGGGCTGCAATCAGCCCCAGCATTTT. Translating gives CASSLGGCNQPQHF.

This chain uses TRBV21-1 with TRBJ2-1; TRBD2 was called by the table and not checked on the DNA. TRBV21-1 is an annotated pseudogene. This CDR3 contains 13 residues. CDR3 bases: TGTGCCAGCAGCAAAACCGATAGCCGTGAGCAGTTCTTC. It yields the protein CASSKTDSREQFF.

V usage is TRBV10-3 and J usage is TRBJ2-3, with 7 bases lining up with TRBD1. V shed 8 bases, J shed 0 bases, and the junction held 5 bases outside the gene matches. CDR3 length equals 14 residues. Germline lookup yields CDR1 ENHRY and CDR2 SYGVKD. CDR3: CAIRGQTSTDTQYF. The DNA of the CDR3 is TGTGCCATCCGGGGACAGACAAGCACAGATACGCAGTATTTT.

The chain couples TRBV5-4 to TRBJ1-2; no clear D. The germline V and J ends were trimmed by 0 bases and 5 bases, with 8 bases remaining between them. The CDR3 runs to 13 residues. CDR1 SGHNT and CDR2 YYREEE come from the germline V gene (reference sequence). In DNA form, the CDR3 reads TGTGCCAGCAGCTTGGCGTCGGTGTATGGCTACACCTTC. This sequence encodes CASSLASVYGYTF. The variable domain in full, completed from reference TRBV5-4 and TRBJ1-2, reads ETGVTQSPTHLIKTRGQQVTLRCSSQSGHNTVSWYQQALGQGPQFIFQYYREEENGRGNFPPRFSGLQFPNYSSELNVNALELDDSALYLCASSLASVYGYTFGSGTRLTVV.

Here the CDR3 reads CASGLLAGESQETQYF. In nucleotides, the CDR3 is TGTGCTAGTGGTCTATTAGCGGGAGAGAGTCAAGAGACCCAGTACTTC. V is TRBV12-5 and J is TRBJ2-5; 9 bases are a match to TRBD2. V was pared by 5 bases and J by 2 bases, with 9 bases of the junction left unmatched. The CDR3 loop spans 16 amino acids. Germline V gene sequence: CDR1 LGHNT, CDR2 FRNRAP. Together with reference TRBV12-5 and TRBJ2-5, the CDR3 gives the full variable domain: DARVTQTPRHKVTEMGQEVTMRCQPILGHNTVFWYRQTMMQGLELLAYFRNRAPLDDSGMPKDRFSAEMPDATLATLKIQPSEPRDSAVYFCASGLLAGESQETQYFGPGTRLLVL.